These 5 T cell receptor beta chains were sequenced from one sample in a study of cytomegalovirus exposure and HLA in healthy donors. Data came from immunoSEQ multiplex PCR; TCRdb stores just in-frame clones and leaves some out. The profile shows tens of thousands of clones, just over 85% of them singletons. The source material was PBMCs. These receptors were taken from a woman aged 25 to 39 in good health and CMV-seronegative.

The CDR3 sequence: CASSQERGTGGRTEAFF. Here the CDR3 DNA reads TGTGCCAGCAGCCAAGAACGCGGGACAGGGGGCCGCACTGAAGCTTTCTTT. This chain joins TRBV14 and TRBJ1-1; TRBD1 matches 12 bases. Germline loops: CDR1 SGHDN, CDR2 FVKESK. The CDR3 is made up of 17 amino acids. V was pared by 0 bases and J by 4 bases, with 6 bases of the junction left unmatched.

The V call is TRBV28, the J call TRBJ1-1; 7 nucleotides line up with TRBD1. Germline assignment: CDR1 MDHEN and CDR2 SYDVKM. The CDR3 runs 17 residues. With 7 bases clipped from V and 4 bases from J, the junction kept 18 bases outside the gene matches. The CDR3 DNA sequence: TGTGCCAGCAAAACACTGACAGGGCGTATGAAAGGCACTGAAGCTTTCTTT. Translation gives CASKTLTGRMKGTEAFF. The whole variable domain, remainder taken from reference TRBV28 and TRBJ1-1, is DVKVTQSSRYLVKRTGEKVFLECVQDMDHENMFWYRQDPGLGLRLIYFSYDVKMKEKGDIPEGYSVSREKKERFSLILESASTNQTSMYLCASKTLTGRMKGTEAFFGQGTRLTVV.

The chain carries TRBV7-9 and TRBJ1-1; tentatively, D is TRBD1 (6 bases). V was trimmed by 8 bases and J by 5 bases, leaving 12 bases between them. The CDR3 is 12 amino acids. Germline V gives CDR1 SEHNR, CDR2 FQNEAQ (reference sequence). CDR3: CASHRVGTEAFF. CDR3 DNA: TGTGCCAGCCACAGGGTAGGGACTGAAGCTTTCTTT.

The chain recombines TRBV29-1 with TRBJ2-1, with D perhaps matching TRBD2 (6 bases). V lost 4 bases and J lost 6, with 7 bases in between. This CDR3 spans 11 amino acids. The germline CDR1 and CDR2 sequences are SQVTM and ANQGSEA. CDR3 nucleotide sequence: TGCAGCGTTGGGAGGGGCAATGAGCAGTTCTTC. Protein product: CSVGRGNEQFF.

The DNA of the CDR3 is TGTGCCAGCAGTTTAGCGGGAGGGCTCAGCGAGCAGTACTTC. This encodes CASSLAGGLSEQYF. The genes are TRBV28 and TRBJ2-7; the match to TRBD2 covers 9 bases. The CDR3 is made up of 14 amino acids. Germline V gene data show CDR1 as MDHEN and CDR2 as SYDVKM. V lost 2 bases, J lost 6 bases, and 5 bases stayed unmatched.